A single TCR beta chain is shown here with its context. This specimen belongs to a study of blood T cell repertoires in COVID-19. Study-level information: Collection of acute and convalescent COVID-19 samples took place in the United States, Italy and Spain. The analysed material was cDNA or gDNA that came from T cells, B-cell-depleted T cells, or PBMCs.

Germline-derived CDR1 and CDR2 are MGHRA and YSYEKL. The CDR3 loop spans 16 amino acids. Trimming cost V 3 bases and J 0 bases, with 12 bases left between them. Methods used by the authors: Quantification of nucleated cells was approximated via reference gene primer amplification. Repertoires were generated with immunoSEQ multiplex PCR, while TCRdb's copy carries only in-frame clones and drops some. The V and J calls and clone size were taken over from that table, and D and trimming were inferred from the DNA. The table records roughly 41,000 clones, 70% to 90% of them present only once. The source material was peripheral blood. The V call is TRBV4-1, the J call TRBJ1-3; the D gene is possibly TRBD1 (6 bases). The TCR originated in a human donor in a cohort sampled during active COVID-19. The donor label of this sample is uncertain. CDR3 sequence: CASSQGDRTSGNTIYF. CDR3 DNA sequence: TGCGCCAGCAGCCAGGGAGACAGGACCTCTGGAAACACCATATATTTT.